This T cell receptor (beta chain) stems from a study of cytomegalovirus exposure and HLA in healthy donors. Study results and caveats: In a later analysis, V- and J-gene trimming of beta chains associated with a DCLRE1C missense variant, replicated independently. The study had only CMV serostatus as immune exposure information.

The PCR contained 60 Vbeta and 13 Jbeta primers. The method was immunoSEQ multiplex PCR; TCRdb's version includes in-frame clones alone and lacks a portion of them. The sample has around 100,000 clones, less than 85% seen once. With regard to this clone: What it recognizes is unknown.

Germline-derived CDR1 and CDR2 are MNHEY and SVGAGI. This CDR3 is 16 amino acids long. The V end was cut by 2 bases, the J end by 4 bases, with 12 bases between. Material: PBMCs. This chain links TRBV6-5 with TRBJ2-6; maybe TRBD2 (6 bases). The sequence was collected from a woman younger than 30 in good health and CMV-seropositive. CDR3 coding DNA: TGTGCCAGCAGTTACGCGGCGGGAACCGGGGCCAACGTCCTGACTTTC. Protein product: CASSYAAGTGANVLTF.